The rows below give T cell receptor beta chains drawn from one sample of a study of cytomegalovirus exposure and HLA in healthy donors. Clones were sequenced by immunoSEQ multiplex PCR, and TCRdb holds only the in-frame ones, with some missing. Among more than 95,000 clones listed, 75% were seen once. Sequencing was done on a sample of PBMCs. The receptor source for this set is a man between 40 and 49 years old in good health and CMV-seronegative. Both conserved end residues are part of each CDR3. The order of the fields is clone size, J gene, V gene, D gene, CDR3 DNA, CDR3 protein. The D gene is left open where the match is weak. A clone size is listed for some rows: how often the clone was seen (once, few, many), or a class if it is expanded.

clone_size: .; j_call: TRBJ2-2; v_call: TRBV7-9; d_call: .; cdr3_nt: TGTGCCAGCATCCGGGACACGGCGAACACCGGGGAGCTGTTTTTT; cdr3_aa: CASIRDTANTGELFF
clone_size: few; j_call: TRBJ2-1; v_call: TRBV4-1; d_call: .; cdr3_nt: TGCGCCAGCAGCCTACCCTCCGGGACCAGCGGGCACAATGAGCAGTTCTTC; cdr3_aa: CASSLPSGTSGHNEQFF
clone_size: .; j_call: TRBJ2-7; v_call: TRBV4-2; d_call: .; cdr3_nt: TGTGCCAGCAGCCAAGATCTGGGCTCACGGAACTACGAGCAGTACTTC; cdr3_aa: CASSQDLGSRNYEQYF
clone_size: .; j_call: TRBJ1-2; v_call: TRBV9; d_call: TRBD1; cdr3_nt: TGTGCCAGCAGCGGACAGGGGTATGGCTACACCTTC; cdr3_aa: CASSGQGYGYTF
clone_size: .; j_call: TRBJ2-7; v_call: TRBV19; d_call: TRBD2; cdr3_nt: TGTGCCAGTAGTATAGCTAGCGGGAGGTCCTACGAGCAGTACTTC; cdr3_aa: CASSIASGRSYEQYF
clone_size: .; j_call: TRBJ2-7; v_call: TRBV9; d_call: TRBD1; cdr3_nt: TGTGCCTCCGCCCCAGAGACAGGGAACAACGAGCAGTACTTC; cdr3_aa: CASAPETGNNEQYF
clone_size: once; j_call: TRBJ1-5; v_call: TRBV7-8; d_call: TRBD1; cdr3_nt: TGTGCCAGCAGCTATTGGACAGGGGGCAATCAGCCCCAGCATTTT; cdr3_aa: CASSYWTGGNQPQHF
clone_size: .; j_call: TRBJ2-3; v_call: TRBV5-6; d_call: .; cdr3_nt: TGTGCCAGCAGCTTCTGGGAGAGCACAGATACGCAGTATTTT; cdr3_aa: CASSFWESTDTQYF
clone_size: .; j_call: TRBJ2-7; v_call: TRBV12-5; d_call: .; cdr3_nt: TGTGCTAGTGGTTTCGGAGGAGTTCGGGACGAGCAGTACTTC; cdr3_aa: CASGFGGVRDEQYF
clone_size: once; j_call: TRBJ2-7; v_call: TRBV14; d_call: TRBD2; cdr3_nt: TGTGCCAGCAGCCAAGGTAGCGGGGAGTTCCCCTACGAGCAGTACTTC; cdr3_aa: CASSQGSGEFPYEQYF
clone_size: few; j_call: TRBJ2-7; v_call: TRBV5-1; d_call: TRBD1; cdr3_nt: TGCGCCAGCAGCTTGGGGACAGGGGGCTACGAGCAGTACTTC; cdr3_aa: CASSLGTGGYEQYF
clone_size: .; j_call: TRBJ2-7; v_call: TRBV28; d_call: TRBD1; cdr3_nt: TGTGCCAGCAGTTGGGGACAGGAGACCTACGAGCAGTACTTC; cdr3_aa: CASSWGQETYEQYF
clone_size: few; j_call: TRBJ2-7; v_call: TRBV27; d_call: TRBD2; cdr3_nt: TGTGCCAGCAGCTACTCTAGCGGGAGTGGATACGAGCAGTACTTC; cdr3_aa: CASSYSSGSGYEQYF
clone_size: .; j_call: TRBJ2-3; v_call: TRBV11-2; d_call: TRBD2; cdr3_nt: TGTGCCAGCAGCCTTCTCGGACTAGCGGAAAACACAGATACGCAGTATTTT; cdr3_aa: CASSLLGLAENTDTQYF
clone_size: once; j_call: TRBJ2-6; v_call: TRBV7-8; d_call: .; cdr3_nt: TGTGCCAGCAGCTTAGGACAGCTCTCTGGGGCCAACGTCCTGACTTTC; cdr3_aa: CASSLGQLSGANVLTF
clone_size: few; j_call: TRBJ1-1; v_call: TRBV19; d_call: TRBD1; cdr3_nt: TGTGCCAGTAGAACACAGGGGGCAGGTATTGAAGCTTTCTTT; cdr3_aa: CASRTQGAGIEAFF
clone_size: .; j_call: TRBJ1-1; v_call: TRBV11-2; d_call: TRBD1; cdr3_nt: TGTGCCAGCAGTTTCAGTCCAGGGGGTTTCGTGAACACTGAAGCTTTCTTT; cdr3_aa: CASSFSPGGFVNTEAFF
clone_size: .; j_call: TRBJ2-3; v_call: TRBV5-1; d_call: TRBD1; cdr3_nt: TGCGCCAGCAGCTTGGAGGGGACAGGGACAGATACGCAGTATTTT; cdr3_aa: CASSLEGTGTDTQYF
clone_size: .; j_call: TRBJ2-2; v_call: TRBV6-1; d_call: .; cdr3_nt: TGTGCCACGGTGGACAGCGGGGACACCGGGGAGCTGTTTTTT; cdr3_aa: CATVDSGDTGELFF
clone_size: .; j_call: TRBJ2-7; v_call: TRBV4-1; d_call: TRBD2; cdr3_nt: TGCGCCAGCAGCCCCCGGGGACTAGCGGGAGAGGCCTACGAGCAGTACTTC; cdr3_aa: CASSPRGLAGEAYEQYF
clone_size: .; j_call: TRBJ2-6; v_call: TRBV4-1; d_call: TRBD1; cdr3_nt: TGCGCCAGCAGCCAAGCCGGACAGGGCTCTGGGGCCAACGTCCTGACTTTC; cdr3_aa: CASSQAGQGSGANVLTF
clone_size: .; j_call: TRBJ2-5; v_call: TRBV7-9; d_call: TRBD2; cdr3_nt: TGTGCTATGCGGGAGGGAGGGGAGACCCAGTACTTC; cdr3_aa: CAMREGGETQYF
clone_size: .; j_call: TRBJ2-3; v_call: TRBV27; d_call: .; cdr3_nt: TGTGCCTCCAACCCCCTAACTAGCACAGATACGCAGTATTTT; cdr3_aa: CASNPLTSTDTQYF
clone_size: .; j_call: TRBJ2-1; v_call: TRBV6-5; d_call: .; cdr3_nt: TGTGCCAGCAGTTACTCTCAGGAACCTAATGAGCAGTTCTTC; cdr3_aa: CASSYSQEPNEQFF